A selection of T cell receptor beta chains follows, all from one sample in a study of cytomegalovirus exposure and HLA in healthy donors. Profiled with immunoSEQ multiplex PCR; TCRdb holds only in-frame clones, not every one. The data contain about 140,000 clones, roughly four fifths of them singletons. Sequencing was carried out using PBMCs. These receptors all come from a middle-aged man in good health and CMV-seropositive. CDR3s include the opening cysteine and the closing phenylalanine or tryptophan. Fields, in order: D gene, clone size, J gene, V gene, CDR3 protein, CDR3 DNA. A D gene is named only where the DNA matches it firmly. A clone size is listed for some rows: how often the clone was seen (once, few, many), or a class if it is expanded.

NA | few | TRBJ1-1 | TRBV27 | CASSLLGPVNTEAFF | TGTGCCAGCAGTTTATTGGGCCCGGTGAACACTGAAGCTTTCTTT
NA | NA | TRBJ2-3 | TRBV9 | CASGGDRRAQYF | TGTGCCAGCGGAGGTGACAGGCGCGCGCAGTATTTT
NA | NA | TRBJ2-1 | TRBV5-6 | CASSQLTWGLYNEQFF | TGTGCCAGCAGCCAACTGACCTGGGGCCTCTACAATGAGCAGTTCTTC
TRBD1 | NA | TRBJ1-1 | TRBV11-1 | CASSLAGQGLFPAFF | TGTGCCAGCAGCTTAGCGGGACAGGGTTTGTTCCCGGCTTTCTTT
NA | once | TRBJ1-5 | TRBV6-1 | CASNTRGGGNQPQHF | TGTGCCAGCAACACAAGGGGAGGCGGCAATCAGCCCCAGCATTTT
NA | NA | TRBJ2-2 | TRBV27 | CASSPLRAPLGNTGELFF | TGTGCCAGCAGTCCCCTGCGAGCGCCCCTGGGGAACACCGGGGAGCTGTTTTTT
NA | NA | TRBJ2-7 | TRBV7-6 | CASSLEGGRSLPLEQYF | TGTGCCAGCAGCTTAGAAGGGGGACGGAGCCTGCCGTTGGAGCAGTACTTC
NA | NA | TRBJ1-2 | TRBV9 | CASTRDNYGYTF | TGTGCCAGCACTCGGGATAACTATGGCTACACCTTC
TRBD1 | NA | TRBJ1-2 | TRBV6-5 | CASSSPYDRAYGYTF | TGTGCCAGCAGTTCTCCTTATGACAGGGCCTATGGCTACACCTTC
TRBD1 | few | TRBJ1-2 | TRBV4-3 | CASSHSAGQGNYGYTF | TGCGCCAGCAGCCATTCAGCGGGACAGGGGAACTATGGCTACACCTTC
NA | NA | TRBJ2-1 | TRBV23-1 | CASSLGGGSYNEQFF | TGCGCCAGCAGTCTCGGGGGTGGGTCCTACAATGAGCAGTTCTTC
NA | NA | TRBJ1-5 | TRBV6-1 | CASRKTYSNQPQHF | TGTGCCAGCAGGAAAACATATAGCAATCAGCCCCAGCATTTT
NA | once | TRBJ1-2 | TRBV10-3 | CAISEQGSYGYTF | TGTGCCATCAGTGAGCAGGGTTCCTATGGCTACACCTTC
NA | NA | TRBJ1-1 | TRBV19 | CASSSRRGILTEAFF | TGTGCCAGTAGTTCACGCAGGGGCATTTTAACTGAAGCTTTCTTT
NA | NA | TRBJ2-3 | TRBV6-6 | CASSYDVSSTDTQYF | TGTGCCAGCAGTTACGATGTCAGTAGCACAGATACGCAGTATTTT
TRBD2 | NA | TRBJ2-3 | TRBV2 | CASIPGGWADTQYF | TGTGCCAGCATTCCGGGAGGATGGGCAGATACGCAGTATTTT
TRBD1 | NA | TRBJ2-7 | TRBV27 | CASSSDRVGEQYF | TGTGCCAGCAGTTCGGACAGGGTAGGGGAGCAGTACTTC
TRBD2 | NA | TRBJ2-7 | TRBV19 | CASILTSGSYEQYF | TGTGCCAGTATTCTGACTAGCGGGAGCTACGAGCAGTACTTC
NA | NA | TRBJ2-7 | TRBV21-1 | CASSAYRDRCSYEQYF | TGTGCCAGCAGCGCCTACCGGGACAGGTGCTCCTACGAGCAGTACTTC
TRBD1 | NA | TRBJ1-4 | TRBV2 | CASRDIIKTGGSEKLFF | TGTGCCAGCAGGGACATTATCAAGACAGGGGGCAGTGAAAAACTGTTTTTT
NA | NA | TRBJ1-2 | TRBV6-1 | CASSEQTGPGYGYTF | TGTGCCAGCAGTGAACAGACAGGCCCCGGCTATGGCTACACCTTC
NA | NA | TRBJ2-5 | TRBV4-3 | CASSQLGAETQYF | TGCGCCAGCAGCCAACTTGGGGCCGAGACCCAGTACTTC
NA | NA | TRBJ2-2 | TRBV7-8 | CASSLGRGGRNTGELFF | TGTGCCAGCAGCTTAGGACGCGGGGGCAGGAACACCGGGGAGCTGTTTTTT
TRBD1 | NA | TRBJ2-3 | TRBV5-6 | CASREQGKGTDTQYF | TGTGCCAGCAGGGAACAGGGGAAGGGCACAGATACGCAGTATTTT
NA | NA | TRBJ1-2 | TRBV5-4 | CASSTGGGDYGYTF | TGTGCCAGCAGCACTGGGGGGGGCGATTATGGCTACACCTTC
TRBD2 | NA | TRBJ2-7 | TRBV15 | CATSRGGTSGYEQYF | TGTGCCACCAGCAGAGGGGGTACTAGCGGTTACGAGCAGTACTTC
TRBD2 | NA | TRBJ2-7 | TRBV5-4 | CASSLVGRASYEQYF | TGTGCCAGCAGCTTGGTCGGGAGGGCCTCCTACGAGCAGTACTTC
NA | NA | TRBJ1-4 | TRBV5-1 | CASSLGGTSTNEKLFF | TGCGCCAGCAGCTTGGGAGGGACTTCAACTAATGAAAAACTGTTTTTT
NA | NA | TRBJ2-1 | TRBV5-4 | CASSLEPVGVLYNEQFF | TGTGCCAGCAGCTTGGAACCGGTAGGGGTCCTCTACAATGAGCAGTTCTTC
NA | few | TRBJ1-2 | TRBV4-3 | CASSQGSGNSGNYGYTF | TGCGCCAGCAGCCAAGGTTCCGGCAACAGTGGGAACTATGGCTACACCTTC
TRBD1 | NA | TRBJ1-5 | TRBV5-1 | CASSPGQGGNQPQHF | TGCGCCAGCAGCCCGGGACAGGGAGGGAATCAGCCCCAGCATTTT
TRBD1 | NA | TRBJ2-2 | TRBV19 | CASIDRGMGTGELFF | TGTGCCAGTATCGACAGGGGAATGGGAACCGGGGAGCTGTTTTTT
TRBD1 | NA | TRBJ2-7 | TRBV5-6 | CASSFGTGRYEQYF | TGTGCCAGCAGCTTTGGGACAGGGCGATACGAGCAGTACTTC
NA | NA | TRBJ1-6 | TRBV18 | CASSPGDNSPLHF | TGTGCCAGCTCTCCAGGAGATAATTCACCCCTCCACTTT
TRBD1 | NA | TRBJ1-3 | TRBV5-1 | CASSTGDRGNTIYF | TGCGCCAGCAGCACAGGGGACAGAGGAAACACCATATATTTT
NA | once | TRBJ2-3 | TRBV6-1 | CASSAFLGATDTQYF | TGTGCCAGCAGTGCTTTCTTGGGGGCCACAGATACGCAGTATTTT
TRBD1 | NA | TRBJ2-7 | TRBV6-5 | CASSFHRGPDEQYF | TGTGCCAGCAGTTTCCACAGGGGGCCGGACGAGCAGTACTTC
TRBD1 | NA | TRBJ2-7 | TRBV5-6 | CASSYWTGAQITYEQYF | TGTGCCAGCAGCTACTGGACAGGGGCCCAAATAACCTACGAGCAGTACTTC
NA | NA | TRBJ2-7 | TRBV7-6 | CASGGGRLREQYF | TGTGCCAGCGGTGGAGGGCGTTTAAGGGAGCAGTACTTC
NA | NA | TRBJ1-4 | TRBV6-5 | CASWGGATNEKLFF | TGTGCCAGCTGGGGGGGAGCAACTAATGAAAAACTGTTTTTT
NA | NA | TRBJ2-7 | TRBV5-4 | CASSLAGSYEQYF | TGTGCCAGCAGCTTGGCCGGGAGCTACGAGCAGTACTTC
TRBD1 | NA | TRBJ1-3 | TRBV6-4 | CASSVTGAYTIYF | TGTGCCAGCAGTGTGACAGGGGCGTACACCATATATTTT
NA | NA | TRBJ2-3 | TRBV5-1 | CASSLEPGGTDTQYF | TGCGCCAGCAGCTTGGAACCCGGGGGCACAGATACGCAGTATTTT
NA | NA | TRBJ1-1 | TRBV7-9 | CASSPLPGQWTNTEAFF | TGTGCCAGCAGCCCACTTCCGGGACAATGGACGAACACTGAAGCTTTCTTT
TRBD2 | NA | TRBJ2-3 | TRBV25-1 | CASSELAGGYTDTQYF | TGTGCCAGCAGTGAGTTAGCGGGAGGGTACACAGATACGCAGTATTTT
NA | NA | TRBJ2-7 | TRBV2 | CASSGQGYEQYF | TGTGCCAGCAGTGGTCAGGGCTACGAGCAGTACTTC
TRBD2 | NA | TRBJ2-1 | TRBV9 | CASSVGLLAGEYNEQFF | TGTGCCAGCAGCGTAGGTCTACTGGCGGGAGAGTACAATGAGCAGTTCTTC